This T cell receptor (beta chain) was sequenced for a study of blood T cells in healthy people across ages. About the study: Template switching picked up about one barcoded beta molecule for each two T cells.

Together with a sample-barcoded 5' primer, a J-beta primer mix was included in a second PCR lasting about 6 to 12 cycles. TCRdb re-called the 5' RACE reads with MiXCR, one entry per CDR3 protein. Among around 670,000 distinct CDR3 sequences, about 30% were seen once, and the ten largest hold around 16%. The CDR3 spans 15 residues. Trimming pared 4 bases from V and 0 bases from J, leaving 14 bases between. The germline V gene has CDR1 DFQATT and CDR2 SNEGSKA (reference sequence). Sequencing input: blood. This receptor was identified in a woman older than 75 in good health. The rearrangement joins TRBV20-1 to TRBJ2-3; D might be TRBD1 (6 bases). CDR3 sequence (DNA): TGCAGTGCTAATCAAGGGGGACCCAGCACAGATACGCAGTATTTT. Translating it yields CSANQGGPSTDTQYF.